The 3 T cell receptor beta chains reported below all come from one sample, sequenced in a study of cytotoxic CD8 clonotypes in ibrutinib-treated CLL. This table comes from immunoSEQ multiplex PCR, and its TCRdb copy is limited to in-frame clones, with some not included. This sample has 6,500 to 9,000 clones, with 70% to 75% found just once. This specimen was PBMCs, taken before ibrutinib treatment. Source of these receptors: a human donor with chronic lymphocytic leukemia.

Sample share makes this clone medium-sized. CDR3 sequence reads: CASSTGTVNQPQHF. The CDR3 DNA reads as TGTGCCAGCAGTACCGGGACAGTAAATCAGCCCCAGCATTTT. The chain combines TRBV6-1 with TRBJ1-5; 7 nucleotides match TRBD1. The germline V gene encodes CDR1 MNHNS and CDR2 SASEGT. The J segment lost 4 bases and the V segment lost 5 bases, leaving 5 bases of the junction unmatched. The CDR3 extends over 14 amino acids.

The rearrangement uses TRBV27 and TRBJ2-7, with no clear D. The CDR3 covers 11 residues. Trimming took 2 bases from V and 2 from J, leaving 1 base between them. Germline V lookup: CDR1 MNHEY, CDR2 SMNVEV (reference sequence). CDR3 nucleotides: TGTGCCAGCAGTTTAGCCTACGAGCAGTACTTC. This codes for CASSLAYEQYF.

The chain employs TRBV2 and TRBJ2-3; 7 nucleotides line up with TRBD2. The ends lost 4 bases at V and 5 bases at J; junction bases unmatched: 9. The CDR3 length is 15 residues. Per the germline V gene, CDR1 is SNHLY and CDR2 is FYNNEI. CDR3 DNA: TGTGCCAGCAGTGGGGGTGGGAGGGCCGGAGATACGCAGTATTTT. As protein: CASSGGGRAGDTQYF.